This record concerns one T cell receptor beta chain sequence. Its antigen is as yet unknown. Assay: immunoSEQ multiplex PCR; the TCRdb copy retains only in-frame clones and omits some. The sample carries 95,000 to 100,000 clones, roughly 83% recorded once. CDR3 length: 17 residues. V lost 5 bases to trimming and J lost 0 bases, with 14 bases between them. The germline V gene has CDR1 MDHEN and CDR2 SYDVKM. This entry comes from a study of graft-versus-host responses after intestinal transplantation. Study-wide results and limits: The study found high graft-versus-host to host-versus-graft clonal ratios in allografts of patients with graft-donor T cell macrochimerism.

Material: PBMCs, obtained 255 days after intestinal transplant. The origin of this receptor is a human patient who received an intestinal transplant, so some T cells may come from the graft donor. This sequence joins TRBV28 and TRBJ2-6; the D gene is possibly TRBD1 (5 bases). The CDR3 coding sequence is TGTGCCAGCAGTCCTCAGGGCACGGACTCTGGGGCCAACGTCCTGACTTTC. Translating it yields CASSPQGTDSGANVLTF.